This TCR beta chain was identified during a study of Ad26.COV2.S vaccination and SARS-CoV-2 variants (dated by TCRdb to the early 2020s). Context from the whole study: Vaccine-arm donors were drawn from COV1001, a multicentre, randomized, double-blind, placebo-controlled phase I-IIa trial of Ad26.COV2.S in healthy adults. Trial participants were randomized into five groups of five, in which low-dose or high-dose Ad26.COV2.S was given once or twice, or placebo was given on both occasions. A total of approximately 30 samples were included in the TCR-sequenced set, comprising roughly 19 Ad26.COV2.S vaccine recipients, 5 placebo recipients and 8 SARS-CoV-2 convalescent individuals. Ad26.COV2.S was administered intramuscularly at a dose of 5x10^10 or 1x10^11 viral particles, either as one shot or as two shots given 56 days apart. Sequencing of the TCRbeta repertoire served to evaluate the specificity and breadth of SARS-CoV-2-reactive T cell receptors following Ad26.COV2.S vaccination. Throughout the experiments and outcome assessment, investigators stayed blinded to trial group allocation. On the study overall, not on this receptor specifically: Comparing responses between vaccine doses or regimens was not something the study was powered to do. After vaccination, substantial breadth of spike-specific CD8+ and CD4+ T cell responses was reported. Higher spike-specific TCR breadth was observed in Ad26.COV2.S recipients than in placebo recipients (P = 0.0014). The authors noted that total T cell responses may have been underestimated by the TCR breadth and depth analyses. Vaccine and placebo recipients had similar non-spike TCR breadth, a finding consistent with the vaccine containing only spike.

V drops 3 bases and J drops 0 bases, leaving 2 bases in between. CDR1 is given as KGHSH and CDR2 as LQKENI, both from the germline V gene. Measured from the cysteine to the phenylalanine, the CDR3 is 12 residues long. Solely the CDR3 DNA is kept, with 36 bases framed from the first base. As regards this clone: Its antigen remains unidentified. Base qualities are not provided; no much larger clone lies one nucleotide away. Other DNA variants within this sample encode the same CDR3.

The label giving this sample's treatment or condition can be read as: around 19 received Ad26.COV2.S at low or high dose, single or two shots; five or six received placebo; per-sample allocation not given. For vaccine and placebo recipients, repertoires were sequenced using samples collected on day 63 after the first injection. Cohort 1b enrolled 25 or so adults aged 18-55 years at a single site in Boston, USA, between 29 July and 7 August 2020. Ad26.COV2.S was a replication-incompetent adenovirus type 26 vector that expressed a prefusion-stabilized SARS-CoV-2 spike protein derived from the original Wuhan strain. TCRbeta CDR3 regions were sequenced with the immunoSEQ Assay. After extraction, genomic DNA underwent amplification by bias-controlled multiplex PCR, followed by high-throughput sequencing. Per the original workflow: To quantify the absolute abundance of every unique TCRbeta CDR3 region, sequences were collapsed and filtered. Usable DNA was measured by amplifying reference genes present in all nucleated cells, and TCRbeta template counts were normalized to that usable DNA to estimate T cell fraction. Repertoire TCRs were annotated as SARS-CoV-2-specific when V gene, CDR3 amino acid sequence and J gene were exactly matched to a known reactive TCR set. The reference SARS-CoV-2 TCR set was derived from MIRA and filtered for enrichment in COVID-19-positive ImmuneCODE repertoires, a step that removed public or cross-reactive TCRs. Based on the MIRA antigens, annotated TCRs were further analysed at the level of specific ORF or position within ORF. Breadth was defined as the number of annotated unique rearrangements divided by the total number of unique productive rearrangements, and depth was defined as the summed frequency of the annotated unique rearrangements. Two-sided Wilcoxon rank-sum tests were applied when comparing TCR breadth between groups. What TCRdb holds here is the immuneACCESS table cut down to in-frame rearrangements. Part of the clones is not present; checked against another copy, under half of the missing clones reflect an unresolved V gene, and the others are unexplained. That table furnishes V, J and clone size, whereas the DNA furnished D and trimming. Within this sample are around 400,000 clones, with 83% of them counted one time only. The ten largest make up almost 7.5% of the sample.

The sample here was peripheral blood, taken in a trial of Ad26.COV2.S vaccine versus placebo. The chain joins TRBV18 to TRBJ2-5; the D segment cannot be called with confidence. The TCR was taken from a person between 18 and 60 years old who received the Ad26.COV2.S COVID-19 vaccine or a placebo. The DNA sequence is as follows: TGTGCCAGCTCACCGTACCAAGAGACCCAGTACTTC. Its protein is CASSPYQETQYF.